A single sample is the source of the 26 T cell receptor beta chains below, sequenced in a study of blood T cell repertoires in COVID-19. Assay used: immunoSEQ multiplex PCR; TCRdb lists only in-frame clones, some missing. This table holds almost 400,000 clones, more than 70% found once. Material for sequencing was peripheral blood. Receptors originate from a woman aged 55-75 years with COVID-19, enrolled during active disease.

The V and J genes are TRBV27 and TRBJ1-2; D is possibly TRBD1 (6 bases). CDR1 and CDR2 (germline): MNHEY, SMNVEV (reference sequence). V shed 7 bases and J shed 1 base, with 16 bases lying between them. CDR3 length: 15 amino acids. CDR3 region: CASTPTGRGNYGYTF. The CDR3, as DNA: TGTGCCAGCACTCCGACAGGCCGCGGTAACTATGGCTACACCTTC.

The V gene is TRBV28, the J gene TRBJ1-1; the match to TRBD1 covers 8 bases. V lost 5 bases, J lost 1 base, and 6 bases stayed unmatched. Germline lookup yields CDR1 MDHEN and CDR2 SYDVKM. CDR3 size: 15 residues. CDR3 in DNA: TGTGCCAGCAGTCCGCAGGGGGCCGGGAACACTGAAGCTTTCTTT. It is translated as CASSPQGAGNTEAFF.

The rearrangement joins TRBV10-1 to TRBJ2-7, with TRBD1 matching 10 bases. V lost 1 base to trimming and J lost 1 base; unmatched junction nucleotides: 4. Looked up from germline, CDR1 is WNHNN and CDR2 is SYGVQD (reference sequence). The CDR3 has 16 residues. This CDR3 reads CASSEFRDRGSYEQYF. Written as DNA, the CDR3 is TGCGCCAGCAGTGAGTTCCGGGACAGGGGTTCCTACGAGCAGTACTTC.

This chain connects TRBV5-1 to TRBJ2-5; 8 bases map to TRBD2. With V trimmed by 4 bases and J by 4 bases, 9 bases remained unmatched. This CDR3 is built from 15 residues. Germline lookup yields CDR1 SGHRS and CDR2 YFSETQ. CDR3 amino acids: CASSLAGGFLETQYF. CDR3 bases: TGCGCCAGCAGCCTGGCGGGAGGTTTCCTAGAGACCCAGTACTTC.

The CDR3 DNA sequence: TGTGCCAGCAGCTCGGGAACTCGCGCTTTCTTT. It translates to CASSSGTRAFF. The rearrangement links TRBV5-6 to TRBJ1-1; D uncertain. Per germline, CDR1 SGHDT and CDR2 YYEEEE. The V and J ends lost 3 bases and 11 bases respectively, with 11 bases between them. This CDR3 is built from 11 residues. Supplemented by reference TRBV5-6 and TRBJ1-1, the full variable domain reads DAGVTQSPTHLIKTRGQQVTLRCSPKSGHDTVSWYQQALGQGPQFIFQYYEEEERQRGNFPDRFSGHQFPNYSSELNVNALLLGDSALYLCASSSGTRAFFGQGTRLTVV.

V and J are TRBV2 and TRBJ1-3; no definite D call. The CDR3 has 14 residues. Trimming removed 6 bases at V and 0 bases at J, with 9 bases between. Germline V gene data show CDR1 as SNHLY and CDR2 as FYNNEI. The CDR3 nucleotides read TGTGCCAGCAGACGCCGGGACTCTGGAAACACCATATATTTT. Translating it yields CASRRRDSGNTIYF.

J is TRBJ1-5 and V is TRBV7-8; TRBD1 matches 7 bases. This CDR3 has 17 amino acids. Germline loops: CDR1 SGHVS, CDR2 FQNEAQ. Germline trimming cut 4 bases from V and 6 bases from J; bases unmatched to any gene: 15. The CDR3 protein is CASSSGYTGELIQPQHF. In nucleotides, the CDR3 is TGTGCCAGCAGCTCAGGCTACACAGGGGAGTTAATTCAGCCCCAGCATTTT.

The V gene is TRBV6-5, the J gene TRBJ2-7, with D possibly being TRBD2 (5 bases). Germline V gene lookup returns CDR1 MNHEY and CDR2 SVGAGI. CDR3 size: 14 residues. V was cut by 7 bases and J by 0 bases, with 13 bases left in between. Here the CDR3 DNA reads TGTGCCAGCACGAGGCGGGTCAGCTCCTACGAGCAGTACTTC. Translated, it gives CASTRRVSSYEQYF.

This clone has more than one count but fewer than ten. The chain uses TRBV18 and TRBJ2-7; TRBD2 matches 9 bases. V trimming: 1 base; J trimming: 5 bases; junction bases outside the gene matches: 9. The CDR3 consists of 16 residues. CDR1 is KGHSH and CDR2 is LQKENI in the germline V gene. Written as DNA, the CDR3 is TGTGCCAGCTCACCACTCGTGGGAGCGGGGGGTAACGAGCAGTACTTC. Translated: CASSPLVGAGGNEQYF. Together with reference TRBV18 and TRBJ2-7, the CDR3 gives the full variable domain: NAGVMQNPRHLVRRRGQEARLRCSPMKGHSHVYWYRQLPEEGLKFMVYLQKENIIDESGMPKERFSAEFPKEGPSILRIQQVVRGDSAAYFCASSPLVGAGGNEQYFGPGTRLTVT.

The chain is built from TRBV29-1 and TRBJ2-3; weak D call: TRBD1 (6 bases). This CDR3 is 14 amino acids long. Trimming shortened V by 2 bases and J by 3 bases, and 12 bases separated the two germline ends. Germline CDR1 is SQVTM and CDR2 is ANQGSEA. The DNA for the CDR3 is TGCAGCGTTGAACAGGGGAGAGGGACAGATACGCAGTATTTT. Protein: CSVEQGRGTDTQYF.

The rearrangement links TRBV28 to TRBJ2-7; D may be TRBD2 (5 bases). Trimming stripped 10 bases from V and 2 bases from J, with 18 bases between. The CDR3 spans 14 residues. Germline V gene sequence: CDR1 MDHEN, CDR2 SYDVKM. CDR3 bases: TGTGCCACCCACCCGGACTGGCAAACCTACGAGCAGTACTTC. Translating it yields CATHPDWQTYEQYF.

This clone occurred once. The chain has TRBV28 and TRBJ2-5; the D is unclear. This CDR3 is 11 amino acids long. V was trimmed by 8 bases and J by 2 bases, leaving 6 bases between them. Germline CDR1 and CDR2: MDHEN and SYDVKM. The CDR3 sequence: CASRLQETQYF. For the CDR3, the DNA is TGTGCCAGCCGCCTACAAGAGACCCAGTACTTC.

This chain joins TRBV5-4 and TRBJ1-6, with D tentatively TRBD1 (5 bases). CDR1 is SGHNT, CDR2 YYREEE, per germline (reference sequence). The V end was cut by 6 bases, the J end by 11 bases, with 21 bases between. This CDR3 has 15 residues. The chain's CDR3 is CASTPRPGDGAPLHF. CDR3 DNA sequence: TGTGCCAGCACGCCCAGACCGGGGGACGGGGCACCCCTCCACTTT.

The chain employs TRBV7-3 and TRBJ2-7; 9 nucleotides align to TRBD2. Trimming at V came to 4 bases and at J to 1 base, leaving 5 bases not matched to a gene. The CDR3 runs 15 residues. Germline assignment: CDR1 SGHTA and CDR2 FQGTGA. CDR3 in DNA: TGTGCCAGCAGCTCGAGCGGGGGGCCGTCCTACGAGCAGTACTTC. It codes for CASSSSGGPSYEQYF.

The chain combines TRBV28 with TRBJ2-3, with TRBD1 matching 7 bases. This CDR3 has 15 amino acids. Germline V gene sequence: CDR1 MDHEN, CDR2 SYDVKM. V lost 6 bases and J lost 4; bases outside the gene matches: 10. The DNA of the CDR3 is TGTGCCAGCAGAAAACTCGTTCAGGGGGCAGATACGCAGTATTTT. Its translation is CASRKLVQGADTQYF.

CDR3 amino acids: CASKNTGIPNQPQHF. CDR3 nucleotide sequence: TGTGCCAGCAAGAACACAGGGATTCCGAATCAGCCCCAGCATTTT. The J gene is TRBJ1-5, the V gene TRBV2; D perhaps matches TRBD1 (6 bases). The germline V gene has CDR1 SNHLY and CDR2 FYNNEI. Trimming cost V 7 bases and J 4 bases, with 17 bases left between them. This CDR3 is built from 15 residues.

CDR3 region: CASSFSPRQPYGYTF. CDR3 DNA sequence: TGTGCCAGCAGCTTCAGCCCGCGACAGCCCTATGGCTACACCTTC. The chain couples TRBV9 to TRBJ1-2, with TRBD1 as a possible D gene (5 bases). V was shortened by 4 bases and J by 4 bases, with 17 bases between the two germline ends. Germline values: CDR1 SGDLS, CDR2 YYNGEE. The CDR3 sequence is 15 residues long.

V and J are TRBV7-3 and TRBJ2-2; 8 bases agree with TRBD1. V was pared by 5 bases and J by 2 bases, with 7 bases of the junction left unmatched. The germline CDR1 and CDR2 sequences are SGHTA and FQGTGA. CDR3 length: 16 amino acids. CDR3 in DNA: TGTGCCAGCAGCATCTCAGGGGGCGCTAACACCGGGGAGCTGTTTTTT. It codes for CASSISGGANTGELFF.

The V and J genes are TRBV19 and TRBJ2-7; D possibly corresponds to TRBD1 (6 bases). The V gene's germline CDR1 is LNHDA and CDR2 SQIVND (reference sequence). Trimming shortened V by 7 bases and J by 0 bases, and 13 bases separated the two germline ends. The CDR3 loop spans 14 amino acids. CDR3 bases: TGTGCCAGTAATCGACAGGTGAGCTCCTACGAGCAGTACTTC. Protein: CASNRQVSSYEQYF.

The V and J genes are TRBV7-3 and TRBJ2-4, with TRBD2 matching over 7 bases. CDR3 size: 14 residues. V shed 5 bases and J 3 bases; nucleotides not matched to a gene: 4. The germline gives CDR1 SGHTA, CDR2 FQGTGA. In nucleotides, the CDR3 is TGTGCCAGCAGCGAGGGAGGGGTCAAAAACATTCAGTACTTC. Translation: CASSEGGVKNIQYF.

The chain combines TRBV4-1 with TRBJ1-1, with TRBD1 as a possible D gene (5 bases). The CDR3 is made up of 13 amino acids. V shed 4 bases and J shed 1 base, with 7 bases lying between them. CDR1 and CDR2 (germline): MGHRA, YSYEKL. In nucleotides, the CDR3 is TGCGCCAGCAGCCGGGGCCCGAACACTGAAGCTTTCTTT. Translated: CASSRGPNTEAFF.

This CDR3 is CASSLVPDRAYNEQFF. The CDR3 DNA reads TGCGCCAGCAGCTTGGTTCCGGACAGAGCCTACAATGAGCAGTTCTTC. The rearrangement uses TRBV5-1 and TRBJ2-1; a possible D gene is TRBD1 (6 bases). Trimming pared 0 bases from V and 2 bases from J, leaving 12 bases between. The germline CDR1 and CDR2 sequences are SGHRS and YFSETQ. The CDR3 runs to 16 residues.

The chain is built from TRBV3-1 (or the pseudogene TRBV3-2) and TRBJ2-3; no definite D call. This CDR3 comprises 12 residues. From germline, CDR1 is LGHDT and CDR2 YNNKEL (reference sequence). Trimming pared 5 bases from V and 7 bases from J, leaving 10 bases between. The CDR3 region is CASSSERYTQYF. CDR3 bases: TGTGCCAGCAGCTCCGAGAGGTATACGCAGTATTTT.

The chain combines TRBV18 with TRBJ1-5; TRBD1 might be the D (5 bases). This CDR3 has 16 residues. Trimming removed 5 bases at V and 1 base at J, with 15 bases between. The germline gives CDR1 KGHSH, CDR2 LQKENI. The CDR3 loop is CASSTGQAGSNQPQHF. In DNA, the CDR3 is TGTGCCAGCTCAACCGGACAAGCAGGCAGCAATCAGCCCCAGCATTTT.

V and J are TRBV7-9 and TRBJ1-2, with 9 positions matching TRBD1. V was pared by 5 bases and J by 7 bases, with 11 bases of the junction left unmatched. CDR1 SEHNR and CDR2 FQNEAQ come from the germline V gene (reference sequence). The CDR3 sequence is 15 residues long. The CDR3 nucleotides are TGTGCCAGCAGCCTACAACAGGGGGCGCATCGTGGCTACACCTTC. This gives the protein CASSLQQGAHRGYTF.

This clone was seen just once. CDR3 in amino acids: CASSPGLKETQYF. For the CDR3, the DNA is TGTGCCAGCAGTCCCGGACTAAAAGAGACCCAGTACTTC. This chain connects TRBV12-3 or TRBV12-4 to TRBJ2-5, with D perhaps matching TRBD2 (6 bases). V was shortened by 5 bases and J by 3 bases, with 10 bases between the two germline ends. There are 13 residues in the CDR3.